This T cell receptor beta chain emerged from a study of T-cell reconstitution after alpha-beta-depleted transplantation in children. Unique molecular identifiers were used to barcode this TCRbeta library. TCRdb reprocessed the PCR reads with MiXCR, giving one entry per CDR3 protein. The data contain under 300,000 distinct CDR3 sequences, 11% of them singletons. This clonotype came up a few times. The CDR3 extends over 18 amino acids. Unmatched junction bases numbered 10, after V lost 7 bases and J lost 0 bases. Germline V gene data show CDR1 as MNHNS and CDR2 as SASEGT. Sample: peripheral blood, taken 180 days after TCRalphabeta/CD19-depleted stem cell transplant. The rearrangement joins TRBV6-1 to TRBJ2-2; 11 positions agree with TRBD2. The clonotype comes from a male patient aged 2-9 years who had a stem cell transplant for chronic granulomatous disease, so the T cells may come from the graft donor. CDR3: CASTVGLAGAANTGELFF. For the CDR3, the DNA is TGTGCCAGCACGGTAGGACTAGCGGGCGCGGCGAACACCGGGGAGCTGTTTTTT.